This TCR beta chain was documented in a study of blood T cell repertoires in COVID-19. CDR3 size: 13 residues. Trimming at V came to 7 bases and at J to 7 bases, leaving 8 bases not matched to a gene. CDR1 is MNHEY, CDR2 SVGAGI, per germline. Assay: immunoSEQ multiplex PCR; the TCRdb copy retains only in-frame clones and omits some. Among fewer than 200,000 clones listed, about 83% were seen once. In its sample, this clone was seen a few times. The sequenced material came from peripheral blood. The chain carries TRBV6-5 and TRBJ1-2; TRBD1 aligns across 8 bases. The origin of this receptor is an older woman who had recovered from COVID-19. CDR3 region: CASTPQGAGGYTF. The CDR3 DNA is TGTGCCAGCACCCCCCAGGGGGCGGGTGGCTACACCTTC.